A selection of T cell receptor beta chains follows, all from one sample in a study of Ad26.COV2.S vaccination and SARS-CoV-2 variants. Clones were read by immunoSEQ multiplex PCR, and TCRdb kept only the in-frame ones, dropping some. The sample yields about 500,000 clones, 80% to 90% seen once. The sequencing used peripheral blood, collected in a trial of Ad26.COV2.S vaccine versus placebo. All receptors derive from a person between 18 and 60 years old who received the Ad26.COV2.S COVID-19 vaccine or a placebo. The CDR3 runs from the conserved cysteine through the conserved F or W. The order of the fields is J gene, clone size, V gene, CDR3 protein. The size of a clone is reported for some rows only, either as once, few or many, or as a class for expanded clones.

TRBJ1-2,-,TRBV3-1/TRBV3-2,CASRNQGAQGYTF
TRBJ1-6,-,TRBV4-3,CASSQHRFESPLHF
TRBJ2-2,-,TRBV18,CASSLLSGSPLIGELFF
TRBJ2-2,-,TRBV7-6,CASSLTGVEGELFF
TRBJ1-4,-,TRBV7-2,CASSPRQEGNEKLFF
TRBJ1-1,-,TRBV11-2,CASSARQLNTEAFF
TRBJ2-1,-,TRBV7-9,CASSPPPGTGDHNEQFF
TRBJ2-2,-,TRBV9,CASSVEVGAINTGELFF
TRBJ1-1,-,TRBV6-5,CASSYGSRYTEAFF
TRBJ1-1,few,TRBV11-2,CASSRDINTEAFF
TRBJ2-2,-,TRBV27,CASSFQGWTGELFF
TRBJ2-1,-,TRBV5-1,CASSLQGAIYNEQFF
TRBJ1-2,-,TRBV7-8,CASSLHPTSGRGANYGYTF
TRBJ1-6,-,TRBV10-3,CAISRGGSWNSPLHF
TRBJ2-7,-,TRBV2,CAGDPITYEQYF
TRBJ1-1,-,TRBV20-1,CSASFDRGFSHPRTEAFF
TRBJ2-1,-,TRBV7-3,CASSLGGEKHNEQFF
TRBJ2-1,-,TRBV7-9,CASSLGAGHVNEQFF
TRBJ2-5,-,TRBV27,CASSFQGKETQYF
TRBJ2-1,-,TRBV3-1/TRBV3-2,CASSQVEGDEQFF
TRBJ1-2,-,TRBV27,CASSPQGQLIYGYTF
TRBJ2-3,-,TRBV19,CASSGLAGVADTQYF